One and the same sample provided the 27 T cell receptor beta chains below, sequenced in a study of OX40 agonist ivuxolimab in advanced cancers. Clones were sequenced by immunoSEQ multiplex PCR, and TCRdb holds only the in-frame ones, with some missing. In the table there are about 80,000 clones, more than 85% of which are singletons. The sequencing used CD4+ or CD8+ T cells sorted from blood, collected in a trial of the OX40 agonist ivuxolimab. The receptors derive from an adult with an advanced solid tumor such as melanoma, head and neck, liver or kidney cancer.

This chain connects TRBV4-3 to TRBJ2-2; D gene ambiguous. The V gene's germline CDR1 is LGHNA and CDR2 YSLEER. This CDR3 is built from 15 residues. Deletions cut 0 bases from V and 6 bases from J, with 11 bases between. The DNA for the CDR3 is TGCGCCAGCAGCCAAGAGCCCACCGGGCCCGGGGAGCTGTTTTTT. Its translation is CASSQEPTGPGELFF.

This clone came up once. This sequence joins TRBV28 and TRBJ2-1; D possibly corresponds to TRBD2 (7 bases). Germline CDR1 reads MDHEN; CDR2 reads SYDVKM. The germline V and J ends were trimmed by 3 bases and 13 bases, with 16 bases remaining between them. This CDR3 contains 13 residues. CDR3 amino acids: CASSLAEGGRQFF. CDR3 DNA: TGTGCCAGCAGTTTGGCCGAGGGGGGGAGACAGTTCTTC.

CDR3 in amino acids: CASSTLAGWSYNEQFF. The CDR3 nucleotides read TGTGCCAGCAGCACTCTAGCGGGATGGTCCTACAATGAGCAGTTCTTC. The V gene is TRBV7-6, the J gene TRBJ2-1; TRBD2 matches 9 bases. J gave up 1 base and V 5 bases, and 6 bases lay outside the gene matches. There are 16 residues in the CDR3. Germline V gene data show CDR1 as SGHVS and CDR2 as FNYEAQ.

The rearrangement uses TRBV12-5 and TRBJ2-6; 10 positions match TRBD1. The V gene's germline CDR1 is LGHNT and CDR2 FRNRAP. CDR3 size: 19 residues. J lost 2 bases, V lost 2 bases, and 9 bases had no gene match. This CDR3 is CASGLPPGTGVTGANVLTF. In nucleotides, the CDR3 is TGTGCTAGTGGTTTGCCCCCCGGGACAGGGGTCACTGGGGCCAACGTCCTGACTTTC.

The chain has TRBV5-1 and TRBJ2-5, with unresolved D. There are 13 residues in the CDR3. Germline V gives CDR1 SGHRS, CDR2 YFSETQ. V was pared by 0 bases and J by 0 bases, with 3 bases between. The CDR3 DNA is TGCGCCAGCAGCTTGGAAAACCAAGAGACCCAGTACTTC. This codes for CASSLENQETQYF.

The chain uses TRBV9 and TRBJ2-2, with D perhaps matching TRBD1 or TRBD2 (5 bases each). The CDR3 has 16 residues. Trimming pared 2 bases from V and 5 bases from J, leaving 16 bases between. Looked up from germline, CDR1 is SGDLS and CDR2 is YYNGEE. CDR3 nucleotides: TGTGCCAGCAGCGTTTCTGTGGGGGAGACGACCGGGGAGCTGTTTTTT. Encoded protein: CASSVSVGETTGELFF.

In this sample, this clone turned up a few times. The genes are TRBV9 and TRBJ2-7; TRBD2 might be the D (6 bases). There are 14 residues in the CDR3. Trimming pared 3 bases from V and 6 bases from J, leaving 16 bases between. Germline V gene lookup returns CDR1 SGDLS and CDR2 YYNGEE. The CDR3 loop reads CASSARDSAVEQYF. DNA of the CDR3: TGTGCCAGCAGCGCCCGGGACTCAGCCGTCGAGCAGTACTTC.

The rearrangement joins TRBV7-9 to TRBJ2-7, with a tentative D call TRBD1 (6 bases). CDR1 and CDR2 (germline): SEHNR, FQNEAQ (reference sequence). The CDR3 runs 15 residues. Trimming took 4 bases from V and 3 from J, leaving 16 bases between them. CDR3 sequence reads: CASSSSPGEGYEQYF. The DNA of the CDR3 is TGTGCCAGCAGCTCAAGTCCAGGGGAAGGCTACGAGCAGTACTTC.

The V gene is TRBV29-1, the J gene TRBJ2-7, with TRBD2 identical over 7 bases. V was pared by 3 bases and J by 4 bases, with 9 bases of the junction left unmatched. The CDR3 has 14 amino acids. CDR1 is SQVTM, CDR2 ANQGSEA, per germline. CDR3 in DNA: TGCAGCGTTGAGGGAGGGGCGGGACTTTACGAGCAGTACTTC. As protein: CSVEGGAGLYEQYF.

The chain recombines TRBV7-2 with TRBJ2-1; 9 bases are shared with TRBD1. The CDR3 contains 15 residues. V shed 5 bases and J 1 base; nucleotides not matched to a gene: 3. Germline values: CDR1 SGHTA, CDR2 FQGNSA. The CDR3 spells CASSPGQGSYNEQFF. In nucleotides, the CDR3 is TGTGCCAGCAGCCCAGGACAGGGGTCCTACAATGAGCAGTTCTTC.

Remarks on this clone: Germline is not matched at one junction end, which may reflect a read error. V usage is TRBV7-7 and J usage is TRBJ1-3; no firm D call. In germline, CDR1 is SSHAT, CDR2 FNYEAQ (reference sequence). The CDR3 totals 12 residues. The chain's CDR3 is CASSPDGNTIYF. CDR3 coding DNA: TGTGCTAGCAGCCCGGATGGAAACACCATATATTTT.

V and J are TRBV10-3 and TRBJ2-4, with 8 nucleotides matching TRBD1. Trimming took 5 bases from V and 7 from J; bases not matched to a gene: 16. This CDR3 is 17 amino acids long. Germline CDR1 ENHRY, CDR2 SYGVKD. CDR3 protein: CAISFGQGLMAGNIQYF. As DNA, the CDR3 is TGTGCCATCAGTTTCGGACAGGGACTGATGGCCGGGAACATTCAGTACTTC.

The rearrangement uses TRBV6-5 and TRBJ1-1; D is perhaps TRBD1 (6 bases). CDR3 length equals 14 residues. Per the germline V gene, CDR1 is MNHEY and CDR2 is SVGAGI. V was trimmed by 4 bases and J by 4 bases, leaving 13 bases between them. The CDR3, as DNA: TGTGCCAGCAGTTCCCCAGGGGTGAGCACTGAAGCTTTCTTT. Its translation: CASSSPGVSTEAFF.

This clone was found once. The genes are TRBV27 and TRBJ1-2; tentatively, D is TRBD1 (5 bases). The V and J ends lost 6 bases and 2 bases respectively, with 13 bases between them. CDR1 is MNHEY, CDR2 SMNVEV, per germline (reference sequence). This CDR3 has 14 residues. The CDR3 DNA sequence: TGTGCCAGCAGAGCTTCGGGACCAAACTATGGCTACACCTTC. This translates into CASRASGPNYGYTF.

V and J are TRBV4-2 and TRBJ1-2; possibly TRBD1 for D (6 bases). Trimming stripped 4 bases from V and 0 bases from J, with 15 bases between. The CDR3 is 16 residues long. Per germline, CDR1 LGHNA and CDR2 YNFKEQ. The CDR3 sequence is CASSLTTGTSNYGYTF. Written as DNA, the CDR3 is TGTGCCAGCAGCCTTACAACAGGGACTTCTAACTATGGCTACACCTTC.

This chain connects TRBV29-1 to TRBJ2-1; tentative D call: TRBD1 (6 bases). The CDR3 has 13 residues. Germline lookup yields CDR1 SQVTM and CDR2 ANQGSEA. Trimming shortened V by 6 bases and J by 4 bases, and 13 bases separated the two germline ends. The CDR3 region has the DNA TGCAGCGTGAGGGACACGGAATACAATGAGCAGTTCTTC. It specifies CSVRDTEYNEQFF.

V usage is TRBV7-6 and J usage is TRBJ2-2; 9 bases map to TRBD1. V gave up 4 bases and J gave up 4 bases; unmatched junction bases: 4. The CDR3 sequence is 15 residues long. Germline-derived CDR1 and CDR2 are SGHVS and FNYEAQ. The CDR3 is CASSSYRGRTGELFF. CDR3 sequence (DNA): TGTGCCAGCAGCTCTTACAGGGGGCGCACCGGGGAGCTGTTTTTT.

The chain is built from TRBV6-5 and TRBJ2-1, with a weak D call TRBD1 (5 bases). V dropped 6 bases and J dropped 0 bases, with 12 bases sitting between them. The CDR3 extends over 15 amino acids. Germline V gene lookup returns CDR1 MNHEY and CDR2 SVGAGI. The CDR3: CASRPDRGSYNEQFF. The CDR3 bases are TGTGCCAGCAGACCCGACAGAGGCTCCTACAATGAGCAGTTCTTC.

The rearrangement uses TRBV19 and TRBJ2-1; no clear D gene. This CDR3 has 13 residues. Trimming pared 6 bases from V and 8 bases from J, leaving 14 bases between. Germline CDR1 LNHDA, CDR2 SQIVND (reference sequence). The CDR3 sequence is CASRTLSRDEQFF. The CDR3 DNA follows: TGTGCCAGTAGGACACTTAGTAGAGATGAGCAGTTCTTC. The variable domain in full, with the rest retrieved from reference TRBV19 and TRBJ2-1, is DGGITQSPKYLFRKEGQNVTLSCEQNLNHDAMYWYRQDPGQGLRLIYYSQIVNDFQKGDIAEGYSVSREKKESFPLTVTSAQKNPTAFYLCASRTLSRDEQFFGPGTRLTVL.

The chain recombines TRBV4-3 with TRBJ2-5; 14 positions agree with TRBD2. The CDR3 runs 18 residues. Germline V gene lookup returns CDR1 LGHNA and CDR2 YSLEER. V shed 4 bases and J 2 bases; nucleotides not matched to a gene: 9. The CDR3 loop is CASSPLGLAGGGQETQYF. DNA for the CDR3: TGCGCCAGCAGCCCATTAGGACTAGCGGGAGGCGGACAAGAGACCCAGTACTTC.

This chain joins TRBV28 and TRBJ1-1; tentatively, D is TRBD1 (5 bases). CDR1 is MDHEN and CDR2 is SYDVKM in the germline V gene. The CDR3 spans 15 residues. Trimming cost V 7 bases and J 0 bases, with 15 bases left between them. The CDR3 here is CASTPAAGMNTEAFF. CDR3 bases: TGTGCCAGCACTCCGGCGGCAGGGATGAACACTGAAGCTTTCTTT.

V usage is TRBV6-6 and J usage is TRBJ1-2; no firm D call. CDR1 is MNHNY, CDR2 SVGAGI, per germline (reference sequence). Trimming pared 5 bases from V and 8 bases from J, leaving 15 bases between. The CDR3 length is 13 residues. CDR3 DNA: TGTGCCAGCAGTCCTCAAGGGCCATTGGGCTACACCTTC. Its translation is CASSPQGPLGYTF.

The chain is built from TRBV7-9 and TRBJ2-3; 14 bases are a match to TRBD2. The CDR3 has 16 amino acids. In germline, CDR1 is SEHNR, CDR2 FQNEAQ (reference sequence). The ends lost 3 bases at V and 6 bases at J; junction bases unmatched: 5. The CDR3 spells CASSLGLAGAGDTQYF. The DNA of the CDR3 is TGTGCCAGCAGCTTGGGACTAGCGGGAGCAGGGGATACGCAGTATTTT.

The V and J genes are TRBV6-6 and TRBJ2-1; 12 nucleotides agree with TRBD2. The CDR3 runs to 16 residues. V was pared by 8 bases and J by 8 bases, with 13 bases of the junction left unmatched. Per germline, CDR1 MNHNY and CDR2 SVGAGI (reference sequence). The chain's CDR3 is CASVGLAGTRWDEQFF. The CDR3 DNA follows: TGTGCCAGCGTTGGACTAGCGGGAACTAGATGGGATGAGCAGTTCTTC.

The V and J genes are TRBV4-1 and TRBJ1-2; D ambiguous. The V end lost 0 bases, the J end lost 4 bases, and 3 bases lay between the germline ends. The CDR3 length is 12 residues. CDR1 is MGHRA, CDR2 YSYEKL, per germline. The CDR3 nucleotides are TGCGCCAGCAGCCAAGATGTCTATGGCTACACCTTC. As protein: CASSQDVYGYTF.

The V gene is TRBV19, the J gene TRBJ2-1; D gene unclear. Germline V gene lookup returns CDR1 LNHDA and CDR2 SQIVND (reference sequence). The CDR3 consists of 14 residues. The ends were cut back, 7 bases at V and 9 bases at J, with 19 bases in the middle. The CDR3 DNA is TGTGCCAGTACCGCTTTGGGGTCTGGGTTTGAGCAGTTCTTC. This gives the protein CASTALGSGFEQFF.

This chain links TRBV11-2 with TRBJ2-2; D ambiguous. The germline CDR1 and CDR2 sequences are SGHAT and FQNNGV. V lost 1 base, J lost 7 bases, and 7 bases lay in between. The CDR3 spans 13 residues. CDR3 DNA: TGTGCCAGCAGCTTAGGGGTCAGCGGGGAGCTGTTTTTT. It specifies CASSLGVSGELFF. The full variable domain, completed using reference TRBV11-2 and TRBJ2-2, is EAGVAQSPRYKIIEKRQSVAFWCNPISGHATLYWYQQILGQGPKLLIQFQNNGVVDDSQLPKDRFSAERLKGVDSTLKIQPAKLEDSAVYLCASSLGVSGELFFGEGSRLTVL.